The 23 T cell receptor beta chains below all came from one sample that was sequenced in a study of T cells expressing NK-cell markers. No DNA is given; TCRdb re-called the 5' RACE reads and lists each CDR3 protein once. Recorded for this sample: 350,000 to 450,000 distinct CDR3 sequences. The sample was blood T cells: a sorted CD56 or NKG2C T cell subset, CD4+ or CD8+ T cells, or bulk PBMC T cells (not recorded which). These receptor sequences come from a man between 18 and 69 years old in good health.

The CDR3 is CAWSTTWGTDTQYF. This sequence joins TRBV30 and TRBJ2-3. CDR1 is GTSNPN, CDR2 SVGIG, per germline (reference sequence). The CDR3 is 14 residues long.

The V gene is TRBV6-5, the J gene TRBJ2-3. Germline-derived CDR1 and CDR2 are MNHEY and SVGAGI. The CDR3 covers 16 residues. CDR3 amino acids: CASSYSPSAVTDTQYF.

The chain joins TRBV5-1 to TRBJ1-1; without DNA, the TCRdb call of TRBD1 cannot be checked. The CDR3 sequence is 13 residues long. The germline CDR1 and CDR2 sequences are SGHRS and YFSETQ. The CDR3 spells CASSSDRGGEAFF.

V gene TRBV5-1 combines with J gene TRBJ2-3; the D gene TCRdb calls, TRBD2, cannot be checked with no DNA. Looked up from germline, CDR1 is SGHRS and CDR2 is YFSETQ. This CDR3 spans 16 amino acids. The CDR3 reads CASSKDSSGATDTQYF. The full variable domain, its missing parts supplied by reference TRBV5-1 and TRBJ2-3, is KAGVTQTPRYLIKTRGQQVTLSCSPISGHRSVSWYQQTPGQGLQFLFEYFSETQRNKGNFPGRFSGRQFSNSRSEMNVSTLELGDSALYLCASSKDSSGATDTQYFGPGTRLTVL.

This chain connects TRBV5-4 to TRBJ2-7; TCRdb proposes TRBD1, but this gene call is untestable without DNA. Germline CDR1 reads SGHNT; CDR2 reads YYREEE (reference sequence). This CDR3 contains 16 residues. This CDR3 is CASSRPDAKGFYEQYF.

The rearrangement joins TRBV18 to TRBJ2-1; TCRdb calls TRBD1, which cannot be checked without DNA. This CDR3 has 14 amino acids. Germline V gene data show CDR1 as KGHSH and CDR2 as LQKENI. CDR3 sequence reads: CASSADQGLSEQFF.

The chain is built from TRBV5-8 and TRBJ1-2. Germline assignment: CDR1 SGHTS and CDR2 YDEGEE. This CDR3 is 13 amino acids long. CDR3 sequence: CASSLVTWDGYTF.

This chain links TRBV20-1 with TRBJ2-3; TCRdb returns TRBD2, unconfirmable since there is no DNA. CDR1 DFQATT and CDR2 SNEGSKA come from the germline V gene (reference sequence). The CDR3 runs 16 residues. CDR3 loop: CSARGASGGNTDTQYF.

This sequence joins TRBV27 and TRBJ2-3; TCRdb's D gene call, TRBD1, goes unchecked for lack of DNA. CDR3 size: 18 residues. From germline, CDR1 is MNHEY and CDR2 SMNVEV (reference sequence). CDR3 amino acids: CASSNQTGFFLPTDTQYF.

The chain has TRBV7-9 and TRBJ1-6; the D call of TRBD1 rests on TCRdb alone, since no DNA is present to check it. CDR1 SEHNR and CDR2 FQNEAQ come from the germline V gene (reference sequence). CDR3 length: 14 residues. CDR3 loop: CASSFGTEISPLHF.

This chain links TRBV12-3 or TRBV12-4 with TRBJ2-1; lacking DNA, the TRBD1 call made by TCRdb goes unchecked. The CDR3 is 16 residues long. The chain's CDR3 is CASSFPRGGPYNEQFF.

This chain connects TRBV6-5 to TRBJ1-4; TCRdb lists TRBD1, though no DNA is available to test this call. Germline assignment: CDR1 MNHEY and CDR2 SVGAGI. The CDR3 spans 14 residues. CDR3 region: CASSYQGANEKLFF.

The chain has TRBV3-1 and TRBJ2-1; the TRBD2 assignment by TCRdb is unverifiable without DNA. Germline CDR1 LGHDT, CDR2 YNNKEL (reference sequence). The CDR3 loop spans 17 amino acids. The CDR3 sequence: CASSQFPSGGENNEQFF.

This chain connects TRBV30 to TRBJ2-5; as DNA is missing, the TRBD2 call by TCRdb cannot be tested. This CDR3 is 15 amino acids long. Germline V gene data show CDR1 as GTSNPN and CDR2 as SVGIG (reference sequence). This chain's CDR3 is CAWSTSGGFRETQYF. Full variable domain (missing parts from reference TRBV30 and TRBJ2-5): SQTIHQWPATLVQPVGSPLSLECTVEGTSNPNLYWYRQAAGRGLQLLFYSVGIGQISSEVPQNLSASRPQDRQFILSSKKLLLSDSGFYLCAWSTSGGFRETQYFGPGTRLLVL.

The gene calls are TRBV12-5 and TRBJ1-5. Germline V lookup: CDR1 LGHNT, CDR2 FRNRAP. The CDR3 contains 17 residues. The CDR3 spells CASGLVRTEDSNQPQHF.

V and J are TRBV29-1 and TRBJ1-1; the TCRdb D gene call, TRBD1, has no DNA to confirm it. The CDR3 loop spans 14 amino acids. Germline lookup yields CDR1 SQVTM and CDR2 ANQGSEA. The CDR3 loop reads CSVPQGNINTEAFF.

J is TRBJ2-1 and V is TRBV6-5; checking the TCRdb D call of TRBD2 is not possible without DNA. The CDR3 runs 16 residues. CDR1 and CDR2 (germline): MNHEY, SVGAGI. This CDR3 reads CASSRATSGVYNEQFF.

The genes are TRBV19 and TRBJ1-5. Germline CDR1 LNHDA, CDR2 SQIVND (reference sequence). This CDR3 is built from 14 residues. The CDR3 spells CASSITELVQPQHF.

The chain uses TRBV12-3 or TRBV12-4 and TRBJ2-7; TCRdb proposes TRBD1, but this gene call is untestable without DNA. The CDR3 extends over 13 amino acids. CDR3 region: CASSVDRFKEQYF.

This chain uses TRBV20-1 with TRBJ1-6; TCRdb returns TRBD1, unconfirmable since there is no DNA. The CDR3 has 15 residues. CDR1 and CDR2 from the germline V gene are DFQATT and SNEGSKA (reference sequence). CDR3 sequence: CSAVEDRINNSPLHF.

The V and J genes are TRBV5-1 and TRBJ2-2. This CDR3 contains 14 residues. Germline loops: CDR1 SGHRS, CDR2 YFSETQ. CDR3 region: CASRVISNTGELFF.

The V call is TRBV18, the J call TRBJ2-5. CDR1 is KGHSH, CDR2 LQKENI, per germline. The CDR3 loop spans 12 amino acids. CDR3 amino acids: CASSPYQETQYF.

The chain carries TRBV12-3 or TRBV12-4 and TRBJ2-1; TCRdb picks TRBD1, but there is no DNA to check that call. The CDR3 length is 16 residues. The CDR3 reads CASSLRGGSSYNEQFF.